A single count supports the clone carrying this TCR beta chain. Measured with immunoSEQ multiplex PCR; TCRdb has only the in-frame clones, and not every one. This sample has 33,000 or so clones, with about 92% found just once. This record belongs to a study of T cell changes during pregnancy in multiple sclerosis. This CDR3 contains 14 residues. V lost 4 bases to trimming and J lost 8 bases, with 16 bases between them. Germline-derived CDR1 and CDR2 are SGDLS and YYNGEE. The TCR originated in a female donor in good health, enrolled as a control in a pregnancy study. This sample comprised peripheral blood, obtained in the third trimester of pregnancy. The chain carries TRBV9 and TRBJ2-4; perhaps TRBD2 as D (6 bases). The CDR3 is CASSSPRGGDIQYF. The CDR3 DNA reads TGTGCCAGCAGCTCCCCGCGTGGCGGGGACATTCAGTACTTC.